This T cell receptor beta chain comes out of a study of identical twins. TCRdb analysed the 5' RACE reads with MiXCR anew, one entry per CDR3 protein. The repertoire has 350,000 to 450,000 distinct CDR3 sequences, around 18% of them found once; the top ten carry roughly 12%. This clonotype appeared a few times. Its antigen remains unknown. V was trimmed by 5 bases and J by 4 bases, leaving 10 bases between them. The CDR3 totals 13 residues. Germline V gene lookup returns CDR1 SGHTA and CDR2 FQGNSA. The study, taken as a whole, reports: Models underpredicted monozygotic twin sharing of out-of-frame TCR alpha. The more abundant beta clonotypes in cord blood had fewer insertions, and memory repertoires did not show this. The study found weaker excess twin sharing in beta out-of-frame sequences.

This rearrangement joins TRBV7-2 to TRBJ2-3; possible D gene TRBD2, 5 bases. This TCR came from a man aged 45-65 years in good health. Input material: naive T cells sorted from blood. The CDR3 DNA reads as TGTGCCAGCAGCACTGGAGGTGCAGATACGCAGTATTTT. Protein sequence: CASSTGGADTQYF.